This TCR beta chain was recovered during a study of T cell changes during pregnancy in multiple sclerosis. Using immunoSEQ multiplex PCR, the repertoire was profiled, and TCRdb retains in-frame clones only, with some absent. The sample lists about 28,000 clones, approximately 92% seen once, with 0.8% in the top ten. Trimming cost V 4 bases and J 4 bases, with 15 bases left between them. CDR1 is SNHLY, CDR2 FYNNEI, per germline. This CDR3 has 15 residues. The gene calls are TRBV2 and TRBJ2-3; D is perhaps TRBD2 (7 bases). The sample here was CD4+ T cells from peripheral blood mononuclear cells, taken in the second trimester of pregnancy. The origin of this receptor is a female donor with multiple sclerosis, enrolled in a pregnancy study. The CDR3 coding sequence is TGTGCCAGCAGTGTGTTCGGGGGGCCGGCAGATACGCAGTATTTT. This translates into CASSVFGGPADTQYF. The variable domain in full, completed from reference TRBV2 and TRBJ2-3, reads EPEVTQTPSHQVTQMGQEVILRCVPISNHLYFYWYRQILGQKVEFLVSFYNNEISEKSEIFDDQFSVERPDGSNFTLKIRSTKLEDSAMYFCASSVFGGPADTQYFGPGTRLTVL.